Shown below are 4 T cell receptor beta chains from a single sample sequenced in a study of PD-1 blockade in classical Hodgkin lymphoma. Documented time point: cycle 4 day 1 (C4D1), after about 6 weeks of nivolumab. In every patient, relapse followed autologous stem cell transplantation, while exposure to brentuximab vedotin differed. Data came from immunoSEQ multiplex PCR; TCRdb stores just in-frame clones and leaves some out. Of tens of thousands of clones in the sample, approximately 90% were seen once. The specimen was peripheral blood mononuclear cells (PBMCs), collected before the fourth cycle of nivolumab. These TCRs come from a human donor with classical Hodgkin lymphoma.

The chain links TRBV21-1 to TRBJ2-1; the table assigns TRBD1, which was not confirmed against the DNA. TRBV21-1 corresponds to a pseudogene. The CDR3 extends over 19 amino acids. DNA of the CDR3: TGTGCCAGCAGCGGACAGGGGCTCGGGGGGATGAGCTCCTACAATGAGCAGTTCTTC. Amino acid sequence: CASSGQGLGGMSSYNEQFF.

This clone was picked up a small number of times. The J gene is TRBJ1-1, the V gene TRBV6-6; 9 nucleotides align to TRBD1. Germline V gene sequence: CDR1 MNHNY, CDR2 SVGAGI (reference sequence). Losses at the gene ends were 4 bases for V and 3 bases for J; bases not matched to a gene: 6. The CDR3 runs to 15 residues. The CDR3 coding sequence is TGTGCCAGCAGTTCCTCCGGGACAGGGTACACTGAAGCTTTCTTT. Translated: CASSSSGTGYTEAFF.

The chain links TRBV2 to TRBJ2-2; TRBD2 is a possible D gene (7 bases). V was trimmed by 5 bases and J by 3 bases, leaving 13 bases between them. This CDR3 is built from 15 residues. Germline V gene lookup returns CDR1 SNHLY and CDR2 FYNNEI. For the CDR3, the DNA is TGTGCCAGCAGTAGCCGGGGGGCGGACACCGGGGAGCTGTTTTTT. Translation gives CASSSRGADTGELFF.

This clone showed up just a few times. V usage is TRBV28 and J usage is TRBJ1-1, with 9 bases matching TRBD1. CDR3 length equals 17 residues. J was trimmed by 1 base and V by 3 bases; bases with no gene match: 9. Per the germline V gene, CDR1 is MDHEN and CDR2 is SYDVKM. Written as DNA, the CDR3 is TGTGCCAGCAGTTTTCGGGCACAGGGGGCGACGAACACTGAAGCTTTCTTT. It codes for CASSFRAQGATNTEAFF.